This T cell receptor (beta chain) appears in the sequencing data of a study of shared clonotypes between healthy human individuals (dated by TCRdb to about 2020). Study-level background: Three men and a couple of women, aged 18 to 49 years, made up the cohort. To estimate repertoire size and how much clonotypes are shared between individuals, the study performed deep sequencing of blood TCR repertoires from a few healthy adults. To increase sequencing depth and limit assay-specific biases, different laboratories used diverse techniques to prepare libraries and sequence TCR repertoires. Each donor's leukapheresis produced roughly between roughly 0.85 and 10 billion PBMCs. Per donor, three plates each were used for CD4 naive and CD4 memory, two for CD8 naive, and one for CD8 memory.

For the CD8 naive samples, CD45RO-negative cells were positively selected for CCR7, yielding a CD45RA+CCR7+ population from which TemRA cells were excluded. The donors were healthy, HIV-negative adults with no recently reported acute infections or vaccinations. All donors were Caucasian adults living in Nashville, Tennessee, USA. Blood was collected by leukapheresis, and PBMCs were isolated by Ficoll-Histopaque density gradient centrifugation and then cryopreserved in liquid nitrogen vapor phase. Purity and quantity of every magnetically sorted T cell population were checked by analytical flow cytometry. From each sorted fraction, genomic DNA was isolated and quantified by UV absorbance on a Nanodrop 2000c. Using the deep immunoSEQ assay, multiplex PCR amplified TCR CDR3 regions from genomic DNA. Genomic DNA extracted from each cell subset was distributed evenly over all wells of several immunoSEQ 96-well plates, and each plate served as one replicate. For sorted subsets, each replicate PCR was loaded with about 0.2 ug genomic DNA, equivalent to 30,000 or so T cell genomes. Purified libraries were measured with a Qubit 3.0 fluorometer, size-checked on a Bioanalyzer 2100, and measured again with the KAPA Library Quantification kit. Every immunoSEQ 96-well plate was sequenced on a separate single-read 150-cycle Illumina NextSeq 550 flow cell. The original methods were these. Because the immunoSEQ output held only junctional sequences and lacked quality scores, the filtering could not match the filtering applied to full-length reads. To assign V/J genes and CDR3, sequences were annotated against IMGT germline references using PyIR, a Python wrapper for IgBLAST v1.9. Reads were removed for weak V/J assignments (E-value above 1e-6), missing CDR3, stop codons, out-of-frame junctions, or ambiguous translated residues. V3J clonotypes were defined as sequences sharing the same inferred V gene, J gene, and CDR3 amino acid sequence. Percentage overlap between repertoires was computed as shared unique clonotypes divided by the size of the smaller repertoire. RTK rarefaction, the Chao1 estimator, and Recon v2.1 estimates of unobserved clonotypes were used to assess repertoire richness. Generation probabilities were computed with OLGA for all TCRbeta clonotypes obtained by the gDNA method from a handful of donors. What TCRdb holds here is the immuneACCESS table cut down to in-frame rearrangements. Part of the clones is not present; checked against another copy, under half of the missing clones reflect an unresolved V gene, and the others are unexplained. V and J calls and clone size are those listed in that table; D and trimming were worked out from the DNA. Within this sample are about 820,000 clones, with around 93% of them counted one time only. Around 24% of the sample rests with the top ten.

For this clone: This receptor's antigen is unknown. No much larger clone is present one base from it, and per-base qualities are unavailable.

Study-level results and caveats: Even with the large sequencing depth, rarefaction of the sorted-subset datasets indicated that sequencing was incomplete. Only blood was sampled, and tissue TCR repertoires likely differ from those in blood. Sharing across several donors was observed for around 5% of naive CD4, over 3% of naive CD8, 2% to 2.5% of memory CD4, and around 0.44% of memory CD8 clonotypes. Clonotypes shared by all four sorted-subset donors showed higher generation probabilities than non-shared clonotypes. Pairwise subsampling indicated that sequencing depth was expected to affect the degree of clonotype sharing among donors. The small number of donors limited the genetic and exposure-history diversity represented. Larger estimated clonotype richness was generally found for naive subsets than for memory subsets.

The germline V gene provides CDR1 MDHEN and CDR2 SYDVKM. Here V drops 2 bases and J drops 5 bases, and the junction holds 10 bases not matched to any gene. The cysteine opens and the phenylalanine closes a CDR3 of 17 amino acids. The entry retains the CDR3 DNA only, 51 bases that are in frame from base 1. Sequenced material: naive CD8+ T cells sorted from blood. Reading the label with the study, this specimen's cell subset or site is: CD45RA+CCR7+. The receptor's source is a man in his thirties or forties in good health. Here the chain combines TRBV28 and TRBJ2-4, with 9 junctional bases fitting TRBD2. The CDR3: CASSLGGGRAIENIQYF. The sequenced DNA is TGTGCCAGCAGTTTAGGGGGCGGGAGGGCCATCGAAAACATTCAGTACTTC.